This T cell receptor (beta chain) was observed in a study of T cells in tuberculosis. The CDR3 sequence is 15 residues long. V shed 3 bases, J shed 6 bases, and the junction held 9 bases outside the gene matches. Per the germline V gene, CDR1 is MGHDK and CDR2 is SYGVNS. The table came from immunoSEQ multiplex PCR; TCRdb's copy has only in-frame clones and leaves some out. The sample carries tens of thousands of clones, roughly 94% recorded once. The time point: new active TB diagnosis, blood taken before or within 7 days of starting treatment. Patients were newly diagnosed, HIV-seronegative, and aged 18 or older.

Here the sequenced sample was PBMCs, taken at tuberculosis diagnosis. This rearrangement joins TRBV25-1 to TRBJ1-1; 8 bases are a match to TRBD1. This receptor was taken from an adult with tuberculosis. The CDR3: CASSDQQGGSSEAFF. The CDR3 DNA reads TGTGCCAGCAGTGATCAACAGGGGGGCAGTTCTGAAGCTTTCTTT.